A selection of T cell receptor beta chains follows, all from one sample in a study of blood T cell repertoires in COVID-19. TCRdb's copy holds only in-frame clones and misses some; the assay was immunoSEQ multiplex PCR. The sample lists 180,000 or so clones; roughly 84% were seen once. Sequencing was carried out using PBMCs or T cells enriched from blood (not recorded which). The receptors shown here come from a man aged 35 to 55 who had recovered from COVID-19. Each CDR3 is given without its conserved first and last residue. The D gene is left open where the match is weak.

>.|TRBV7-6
ASSAQGRNQPQH
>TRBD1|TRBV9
ASSVGDRGEKLF
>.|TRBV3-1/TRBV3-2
ASRPDGGGNQPQH
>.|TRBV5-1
ASSFLRGNYEQY
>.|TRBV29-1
SVAQGYSNQPQH
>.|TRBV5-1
ASSLQGWGPTEAF
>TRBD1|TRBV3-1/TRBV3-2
ASSQGQGSHYGYT
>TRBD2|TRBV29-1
SVRLAGEQY
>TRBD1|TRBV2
ASTVGQGYNEQF
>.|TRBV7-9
ASSLGAPSGGYT